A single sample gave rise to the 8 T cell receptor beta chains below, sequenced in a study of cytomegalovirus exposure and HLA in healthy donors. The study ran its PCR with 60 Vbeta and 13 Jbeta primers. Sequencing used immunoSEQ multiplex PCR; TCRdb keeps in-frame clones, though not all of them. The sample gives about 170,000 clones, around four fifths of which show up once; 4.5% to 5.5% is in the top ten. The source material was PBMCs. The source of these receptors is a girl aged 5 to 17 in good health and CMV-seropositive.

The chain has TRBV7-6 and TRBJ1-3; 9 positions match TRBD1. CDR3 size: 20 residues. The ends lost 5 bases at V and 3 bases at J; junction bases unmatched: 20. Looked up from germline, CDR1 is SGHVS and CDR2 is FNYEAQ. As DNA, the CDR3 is TGTGCCAGCAGCCGGTCACCAAGGACACGGGACAGGGTTTTTGGAAACACCATATATTTT. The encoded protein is CASSRSPRTRDRVFGNTIYF.

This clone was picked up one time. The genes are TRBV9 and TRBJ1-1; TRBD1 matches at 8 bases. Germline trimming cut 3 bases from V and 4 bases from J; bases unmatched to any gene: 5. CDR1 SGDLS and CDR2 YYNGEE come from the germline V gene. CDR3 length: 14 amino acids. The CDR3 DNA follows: TGTGCCAGCAGCGGCGGACAGGGAACCACTGAAGCTTTCTTT. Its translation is CASSGGQGTTEAFF.

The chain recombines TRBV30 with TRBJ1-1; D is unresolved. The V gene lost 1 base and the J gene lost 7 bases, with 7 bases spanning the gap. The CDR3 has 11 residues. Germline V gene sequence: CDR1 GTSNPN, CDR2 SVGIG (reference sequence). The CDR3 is CAWSGSGEAFF. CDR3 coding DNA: TGTGCCTGGAGTGGAAGCGGTGAAGCTTTCTTT.

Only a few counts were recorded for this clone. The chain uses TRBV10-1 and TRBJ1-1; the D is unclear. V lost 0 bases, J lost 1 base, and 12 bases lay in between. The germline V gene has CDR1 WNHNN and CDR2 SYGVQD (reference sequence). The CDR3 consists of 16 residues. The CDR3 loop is CASSESWYGSNTEAFF. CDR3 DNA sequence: TGCGCCAGCAGTGAGTCGTGGTACGGTTCGAACACTGAAGCTTTCTTT.

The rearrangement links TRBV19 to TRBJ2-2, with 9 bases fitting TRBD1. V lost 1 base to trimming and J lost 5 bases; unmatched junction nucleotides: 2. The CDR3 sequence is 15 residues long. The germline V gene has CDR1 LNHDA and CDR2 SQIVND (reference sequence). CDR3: CASSIVGTGTGELFF. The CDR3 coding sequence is TGTGCCAGTAGTATAGTGGGGACAGGGACCGGGGAGCTGTTTTTT.

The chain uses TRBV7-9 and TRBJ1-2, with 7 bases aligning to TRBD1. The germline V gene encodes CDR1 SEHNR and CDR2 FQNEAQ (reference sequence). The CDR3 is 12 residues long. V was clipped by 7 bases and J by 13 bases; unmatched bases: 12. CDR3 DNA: TGTGCCAGCACCGAAGGGACAGTTACTTTCACCTTC. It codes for CASTEGTVTFTF. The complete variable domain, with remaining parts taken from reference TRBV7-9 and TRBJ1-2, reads DTGVSQNPRHKITKRGQNVTFRCDPISEHNRLYWYRQTLGQGPEFLTYFQNEAQLEKSRLLSDRFSAERPKGSFSTLEIQRTEQGDSAMYLCASTEGTVTFTFGSGTRLTVV.

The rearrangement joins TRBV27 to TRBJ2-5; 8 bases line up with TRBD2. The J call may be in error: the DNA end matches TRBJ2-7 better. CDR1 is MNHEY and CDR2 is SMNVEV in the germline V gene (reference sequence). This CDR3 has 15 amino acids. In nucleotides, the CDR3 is TGTGCCAGCAGTTTTAGGGGAGCGGGGGATTACGAGCAGTACTTC. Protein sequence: CASSFRGAGDYEQYF.

The CDR3 here is CASSKTRGRGRVGELFF. CDR3 sequence (DNA): TGTGCCAGCAGCAAAACCCGGGGCAGGGGGCGAGTCGGGGAGCTGTTTTTT. This chain joins TRBV21-1 and TRBJ2-2; no DNA check was done on the table's D call, TRBD1. TRBV21-1 is a pseudogene. The CDR3 is made up of 17 amino acids.